This TCR beta chain stems from a study of blood T cell repertoires in COVID-19. Whole-study context: The samples span acute and convalescent COVID-19 from the United States, Italy and Spain. The cDNA or gDNA used as material had been derived from T cells, B-cell-depleted T cells, or PBMCs.

There are 14 residues in the CDR3. Germline CDR1 MGHDK, CDR2 SYGVNS. Between the trimmed V and J ends, which lost 1 base and 10 bases, there was a span of 16 bases. In the original analysis: Reference gene primer amplification in the assay estimated nucleated cell counts. Repertoires were generated with immunoSEQ multiplex PCR, while TCRdb's copy carries only in-frame clones and drops some. V, J and clone size are taken as reported in that table, and D and trimming were inferred from the DNA itself. The sample lists around 160,000 clones, roughly 80% occurring once. The sequence derives from a human donor in a cohort sampled during active COVID-19. The sample taken for sequencing was peripheral blood. The chain employs TRBV25-1 and TRBJ1-1; D not resolved. CDR3 DNA sequence: TGTGCCAGCAGTGAATGGGTGGAGGGCAGTCGAGCTTTCTTT. It codes for CASSEWVEGSRAFF.